The 5 T cell receptor beta chains presented below share a single source sample, sequenced in a study of naive and memory T cell subsets. The library had UMIs added by 3' ligation of an oligonucleotide to TCR cDNA. Four PCR rounds used nested alpha and beta constant region primers plus the SP2 primer. In TCRdb, the 5' RACE reads were re-called with MiXCR into one record per CDR3 protein. The repertoire has approximately 52,000 distinct CDR3 sequences, 4% to 5% of them found once; the top ten carry 0.75% to 0.9%. The receptors originated from a female donor in good health.

This clonotype was recorded at least ten times. The chain is built from TRBV7-9 and TRBJ1-6; TRBD1 matches at 7 bases. Germline trimming cut 8 bases from V and 6 bases from J; bases unmatched to any gene: 4. CDR1 is SEHNR, CDR2 FQNEAQ, per germline (reference sequence). This CDR3 contains 13 residues. Here the CDR3 DNA reads TGTGCCAGCGGACAGGACGGTAATTCACCCCTCCACTTT. This translates into CASGQDGNSPLHF.

The chain couples TRBV4-2 to TRBJ2-7, with 12 bases fitting TRBD2. The CDR3 runs 16 residues. With V trimmed by 5 bases and J by 0 bases, 5 bases remained unmatched. Germline values: CDR1 LGHNA, CDR2 YNFKEQ. The CDR3 spells CASSGSTSGSSYEQYF. In DNA, the CDR3 is TGTGCCAGCAGCGGATCGACTAGCGGGAGCTCCTACGAGCAGTACTTC.

The CDR3 sequence: CASSPKGTKNTEAFF. The CDR3 nucleotides are TGTGCCAGCTCTCCTAAAGGGACGAAGAACACTGAAGCTTTCTTT. The rearrangement uses TRBV18 and TRBJ1-1, with D maybe TRBD1 (5 bases). The germline V gene encodes CDR1 KGHSH and CDR2 LQKENI. Trimming pared 6 bases from V and 1 base from J, leaving 15 bases between. CDR3 length equals 15 residues.

This clonotype was observed a few times. The chain is built from TRBV29-1 and TRBJ2-1; unclear D gene. From germline, CDR1 is SQVTM and CDR2 ANQGSEA. The V and J ends lost 8 bases and 9 bases respectively, with 14 bases between them. The CDR3 is 11 amino acids. The CDR3 bases are TGCAGCCCCTACCTGCGGAGTGAGCAGTTCTTC. It is translated as CSPYLRSEQFF.

At least ten counts were recorded for this clonotype. V gene TRBV28 combines with J gene TRBJ2-3; perhaps TRBD2 as D (6 bases). Germline lookup yields CDR1 MDHEN and CDR2 SYDVKM. V gave up 5 bases and J gave up 3 bases, with 18 bases separating them. CDR3 length equals 16 residues. CDR3 in amino acids: CASSPPTMSGTDTQYF. The CDR3 DNA sequence: TGTGCCAGCAGTCCACCGACTATGAGCGGGACAGATACGCAGTATTTT. The entire variable domain, with the rest obtained from reference TRBV28 and TRBJ2-3, is as follows: DVKVTQSSRYLVKRTGEKVFLECVQDMDHENMFWYRQDPGLGLRLIYFSYDVKMKEKGDIPEGYSVSREKKERFSLILESASTNQTSMYLCASSPPTMSGTDTQYFGPGTRLTVL.